One and the same sample provided the 14 T cell receptor beta chains below, sequenced in a study of OX40 agonist ivuxolimab in advanced cancers. TCRdb's copy holds only in-frame clones and misses some; the assay was immunoSEQ multiplex PCR. The sample carries roughly 58,000 clones, approximately 90% recorded once. Here the sequenced sample was CD4+ or CD8+ T cells sorted from blood, taken in a trial of the OX40 agonist ivuxolimab. These receptors were obtained from an adult with an advanced solid tumor such as melanoma, head and neck, liver or kidney cancer.

V is TRBV5-1 and J is TRBJ2-5; 9 bases align to TRBD1. CDR1 is SGHRS and CDR2 is YFSETQ in the germline V gene. Trimming at V came to 6 bases and at J to 3 bases, leaving 3 bases not matched to a gene. CDR3 length: 13 amino acids. CDR3 sequence reads: CASTWTGEETQYF. DNA for the CDR3: TGCGCCAGCACCTGGACAGGGGAAGAGACCCAGTACTTC.

This chain uses TRBV6-5 with TRBJ2-7, with TRBD1 matching 11 bases. CDR1 and CDR2 (germline): MNHEY, SVGAGI. J lost 4 bases, V lost 4 bases, and 6 bases had no gene match. The CDR3 totals 15 residues. CDR3 loop: CASSSPGQGVYEQYF. Written as DNA, the CDR3 is TGTGCCAGCAGTTCCCCGGGACAGGGGGTGTACGAGCAGTACTTC.

The chain recombines TRBV10-3 with TRBJ2-7; 12 positions match TRBD1. Germline trimming cut 2 bases from V and 7 bases from J; bases unmatched to any gene: 6. This CDR3 has 15 amino acids. Germline-derived CDR1 and CDR2 are ENHRY and SYGVKD. The CDR3 DNA reads TGTGCCATCAGTGAGGGGGACAGGGGGCGGTTTGAGCAGTACTTC. Translation gives CAISEGDRGRFEQYF.

The chain has TRBV11-3 and TRBJ2-3; D gene uncertain. This CDR3 has 13 amino acids. The germline V gene has CDR1 SGHNT and CDR2 YENEEA. The V end lost 0 bases, the J end lost 4 bases, and 5 bases lay between the germline ends. This CDR3 is CASSLEGSDTQYF. The CDR3 DNA follows: TGTGCCAGCAGCTTAGAGGGGTCAGATACGCAGTATTTT. The variable domain in full, completed from reference TRBV11-3 and TRBJ2-3, reads EAGVVQSPRYKIIEKKQPVAFWCNPISGHNTLYWYLQNLGQGPELLIRYENEEAVDDSQLPKDRFSAERLKGVDSTLKIQPAELGDSAVYLCASSLEGSDTQYFGPGTRLTVL.

The gene calls are TRBV6-6 and TRBJ2-5, with D perhaps TRBD1 or TRBD2 (5 bases each). CDR3 length: 15 residues. V lost 5 bases, J lost 9 bases, and 22 bases lay in between. CDR1 MNHNY and CDR2 SVGAGI come from the germline V gene (reference sequence). As DNA, the CDR3 is TGTGCCAGCAGTAACAGGCCGTCCGGTCGGGGACCCCAGTACTTC. Protein product: CASSNRPSGRGPQYF.

This clone was seen a single time. The V gene is TRBV18, the J gene TRBJ2-3; 7 bases are a match to TRBD2. J gave up 4 bases and V 3 bases, and 7 bases lay outside the gene matches. The CDR3 consists of 15 residues. Germline V gene lookup returns CDR1 KGHSH and CDR2 LQKENI. CDR3 sequence (DNA): TGTGCCAGCTCACCTGGGGGGAGGGCCGCAGATACGCAGTATTTT. It specifies CASSPGGRAADTQYF.

The CDR3, as DNA: TGTGCCAGCAGCTTAATGGGAAGAAGCTCCTACGAGCAGTACTTC. Translation: CASSLMGRSSYEQYF. This rearrangement joins TRBV7-8 to TRBJ2-7; D not resolved. Trimming took off 2 bases at V and 0 bases at J, with 11 bases between the two ends. The CDR3 length is 15 residues. From germline, CDR1 is SGHVS and CDR2 FQNEAQ.

CDR3 sequence reads: CASSLEQIGGNEQFF. For the CDR3, the DNA is TGTGCCAGCAGCTTAGAACAGATTGGGGGCAATGAGCAGTTCTTC. This chain links TRBV11-2 with TRBJ2-1; D tentatively reads TRBD1 or TRBD2 (5 bases each). Germline-derived CDR1 and CDR2 are SGHAT and FQNNGV. The CDR3 sequence is 15 residues long. Trimming stripped 0 bases from V and 6 bases from J, with 12 bases between. The variable domain in full, completed from reference TRBV11-2 and TRBJ2-1, reads EAGVAQSPRYKIIEKRQSVAFWCNPISGHATLYWYQQILGQGPKLLIQFQNNGVVDDSQLPKDRFSAERLKGVDSTLKIQPAKLEDSAVYLCASSLEQIGGNEQFFGPGTRLTVL.

The chain joins TRBV30 to TRBJ1-6, with 7 bases aligning to TRBD1. Germline V gives CDR1 GTSNPN, CDR2 SVGIG (reference sequence). This CDR3 is 15 amino acids long. The V and J ends lost 4 bases and 7 bases, in that order; junction bases with no gene match: 10. CDR3: CAWNSPGQLNSPLHF. The CDR3 region has the DNA TGTGCCTGGAACTCACCGGGACAGCTAAATTCACCCCTCCACTTT.

The rearrangement joins TRBV14 to TRBJ2-1, with 7 bases that match TRBD2. The germline gives CDR1 SGHDN, CDR2 FVKESK. This CDR3 is 14 amino acids long. With 8 bases clipped from V and 2 bases from J, the junction kept 6 bases outside the gene matches. The CDR3 spells CASGALAAYNEQFF. In DNA form, the CDR3 reads TGTGCCAGCGGGGCTCTAGCGGCCTACAATGAGCAGTTCTTC.

The chain has TRBV7-6 and TRBJ2-5; D is possibly TRBD2 (5 bases). V was trimmed by 0 bases and J by 2 bases, leaving 10 bases between them. The CDR3 spans 15 residues. The germline V gene encodes CDR1 SGHVS and CDR2 FNYEAQ. The CDR3 DNA reads as TGTGCCAGCAGCTTAGCAGGAGGATGGCAAGAGACCCAGTACTTC. This codes for CASSLAGGWQETQYF. The variable domain in full, completed from reference TRBV7-6 and TRBJ2-5, reads GAGVSQSPRYKVTKRGQDVALRCDPISGHVSLYWYRQALGQGPEFLTYFNYEAQQDKSGLPNDRFSAERPEGSISTLTIQRTEQRDSAMYRCASSLAGGWQETQYFGPGTRLLVL.

This chain connects TRBV6-6 to TRBJ1-5; D possibly corresponds to TRBD1 (5 bases). The CDR3 totals 13 residues. V lost 6 bases to trimming and J lost 4 bases, with 10 bases between them. Germline-derived CDR1 and CDR2 are MNHNY and SVGAGI (reference sequence). CDR3 loop: CASRRQRNQPQHF. The CDR3 region has the DNA TGTGCCAGCAGAAGACAGAGGAATCAGCCCCAGCATTTT.

This clone turned up a few times. The gene calls are TRBV7-3 and TRBJ2-3, with 7 bases matching TRBD1. Germline V lookup: CDR1 SGHTA, CDR2 FQGTGA. Germline trimming cut 5 bases from V and 0 bases from J; bases unmatched to any gene: 2. This CDR3 region has 14 residues. The CDR3 sequence is CASSPGQSTDTQYF. DNA for the CDR3: TGTGCCAGCAGCCCGGGACAGAGCACAGATACGCAGTATTTT. Together with reference TRBV7-3 and TRBJ2-3, the CDR3 gives the full variable domain: GAGVSQTPSNKVTEKGKYVELRCDPISGHTALYWYRQSLGQGPEFLIYFQGTGAADDSGLPNDRFFAVRPEGSVSTLKIQRTERGDSAVYLCASSPGQSTDTQYFGPGTRLTVL.

This clone has only one observation. The rearrangement uses TRBV6-6 and TRBJ2-7; TRBD1 matches at 9 bases. V was clipped by 7 bases and J by 5 bases; unmatched bases: 9. Germline V gives CDR1 MNHNY, CDR2 SVGAGI (reference sequence). CDR3 length: 14 residues. CDR3 in DNA: TGTGCCAGCACCCCCGGGACAGGGTCCCACGAGCAGTACTTC. Protein sequence: CASTPGTGSHEQYF.